This entry is about one T cell receptor (beta chain). Compared with germline, one end of the junction differs, possibly owing to a read error. The PCR ran on 60 Vbeta and 13 Jbeta primers. Clones were read by immunoSEQ multiplex PCR, and TCRdb kept only the in-frame ones, dropping some. The top ten clones hold approximately 31% of a sample with tens of thousands of clones, around 80% of them seen once. The CDR3 runs 14 residues. Per the germline V gene, CDR1 is WNHNN and CDR2 is SYGVQD (reference sequence). The sample is drawn from a study of cytomegalovirus exposure and HLA in healthy donors. Sequencing was carried out using PBMCs. The sequence was collected from a man aged 50 or older in good health and CMV-seropositive. The chain joins TRBV10-1 to TRBJ2-6, with D possibly TRBD1 on 5 matching bases. The CDR3 protein is CASSPRSGANGLTF. CDR3 coding DNA: TGCGCCAGCAGTCCCCGCTCTGGGGCCAACGGCCTGACTTTC.